The 24 T cell receptor beta chains presented below share a single source sample, sequenced in a study of shared clonotypes between healthy human individuals. Method: immunoSEQ multiplex PCR; TCRdb's copy keeps in-frame clones and lacks some. The sample includes 2 million to 2.5 million clones, approximately 95% of them seen just once. The sample comprised naive CD4+ T cells from PBMCs. Indicated subset: CD45RA+ positively selected. Source of these receptors: a man aged 18 to 35 in good health. Some clones in this sample may be carry-over from other donors' samples.

V usage is TRBV25-1 and J usage is TRBJ1-4, with D unresolved. The CDR3 runs to 14 residues. The V gene's germline CDR1 is MGHDK and CDR2 SYGVNS. The V end was cut by 6 bases, the J end by 6 bases, with 14 bases between. The CDR3 DNA reads TGTGCCAGCAGCAGCCAAGGGTGGGATGAAAAACTGTTTTTT. Protein product: CASSSQGWDEKLFF.

This clone has a single count. This chain links TRBV30 with TRBJ1-2, with D tentatively TRBD1 (5 bases). Looked up from germline, CDR1 is GTSNPN and CDR2 is SVGIG (reference sequence). CDR3 size: 12 residues. Trimming took off 4 bases at V and 8 bases at J, with 14 bases between the two ends. CDR3 residues: CAWTGTGGGYTF. The CDR3 DNA is TGTGCCTGGACCGGGACCGGTGGCGGCTACACCTTC.

With respect to this clone: The identical CDR3 is also encoded by other nucleotide sequences in the sample. The rearrangement joins TRBV11-2 to TRBJ2-7, with TRBD2 identical over 9 bases. The V segment lost 1 base and the J segment 2 bases; nucleotides outside the gene matches: 3. The CDR3 sequence is 15 residues long. The germline V gene encodes CDR1 SGHAT and CDR2 FQNNGV. The CDR3 DNA is TGTGCCAGCAGCTTAGTGGTAGCGGGAGCCTACGAGCAGTACTTC. Translated: CASSLVVAGAYEQYF.

This chain links TRBV30 with TRBJ2-3; D may be TRBD1 or TRBD2 (5 bases each). The CDR3 has 13 residues. Germline CDR1 and CDR2: GTSNPN and SVGIG (reference sequence). V shed 7 bases and J shed 6 bases, with 17 bases lying between them. CDR3 coding DNA: TGTGCCTCAAGGGACGTGCTAAGGGATACGCAGTATTTT. This codes for CASRDVLRDTQYF.

V is TRBV5-1 and J is TRBJ2-1; TRBD2 matches 12 bases. With V trimmed by 5 bases and J by 10 bases, 7 bases remained unmatched. The germline V gene encodes CDR1 SGHRS and CDR2 YFSETQ. The CDR3 has 14 amino acids. This chain's CDR3 is CASRILAGGPEQFF. The CDR3 DNA reads as TGCGCCAGCAGAATACTAGCGGGAGGCCCAGAGCAGTTCTTC.

The rearrangement uses TRBV30 and TRBJ1-1; 8 nucleotides align to TRBD1. Germline V gene sequence: CDR1 GTSNPN, CDR2 SVGIG (reference sequence). Unmatched junction bases numbered 8, after V lost 5 bases and J lost 12 bases. The CDR3 loop spans 11 amino acids. CDR3 sequence: CAWGPGQESFF. The DNA for the CDR3 is TGTGCCTGGGGACCGGGACAGGAATCTTTCTTT. The whole variable domain, remainder taken from reference TRBV30 and TRBJ1-1, is SQTIHQWPATLVQPVGSPLSLECTVEGTSNPNLYWYRQAAGRGLQLLFYSVGIGQISSEVPQNLSASRPQDRQFILSSKKLLLSDSGFYLCAWGPGQESFFGQGTRLTVV.

This clone was found once. The CDR3 protein is CASSLVGPGWGDEQFF. As DNA, the CDR3 is TGTGCCAGCAGCTTAGTTGGGCCAGGATGGGGCGATGAGCAGTTCTTC. V is TRBV7-6 and J is TRBJ2-1, with D possibly matching TRBD1 (5 bases). CDR1 SGHVS and CDR2 FNYEAQ come from the germline V gene. Trimming left V 1 base short and J 8 bases short, with 18 bases between. This CDR3 comprises 16 residues.

The genes are TRBV10-2 and TRBJ2-5; 14 bases fit TRBD2. Germline CDR1 reads WSHSY; CDR2 reads SAAADI. The trim removed 0 bases at V and 5 bases at J, leaving 5 bases unmatched. The CDR3 has 17 residues. This chain's CDR3 is CASSESGTSGSRETQYF. The CDR3 nucleotides are TGCGCCAGCAGTGAGTCCGGGACTAGCGGGAGCCGGGAGACCCAGTACTTC.

This rearrangement joins TRBV28 to TRBJ2-5; no definite D call. Germline V CDR1 and CDR2: MDHEN, SYDVKM. The V and J ends lost 3 bases and 1 base respectively, with 6 bases between them. This CDR3 contains 13 residues. CDR3 residues: CASSFLAQETQYF. The CDR3 bases are TGTGCCAGCAGTTTTTTAGCCCAAGAGACCCAGTACTTC.

The chain has TRBV27 and TRBJ1-1, with D perhaps matching TRBD1 (5 bases). The CDR3 is 19 residues long. The germline gives CDR1 MNHEY, CDR2 SMNVEV (reference sequence). Trimming stripped 2 bases from V and 0 bases from J, with 22 bases between. CDR3: CASSLEAGRERILNTEAFF. The CDR3 bases are TGTGCCAGCAGTTTAGAGGCCGGCAGGGAAAGGATCCTGAACACTGAAGCTTTCTTT.

This chain connects TRBV7-9 to TRBJ2-7; D uncertain. Germline V CDR1 and CDR2: SEHNR, FQNEAQ (reference sequence). Trimming shortened V by 2 bases and J by 4 bases, and 15 bases separated the two germline ends. The CDR3 sequence is 15 residues long. CDR3 loop: CASSLTHSGAYEQYF. The DNA of the CDR3 is TGTGCCAGCAGCTTAACACACTCCGGCGCGTACGAGCAGTACTTC.

The chain carries TRBV4-2 and TRBJ2-3, with 8 bases fitting TRBD2. The CDR3 has 16 amino acids. Germline-derived CDR1 and CDR2 are LGHNA and YNFKEQ. The ends lost 0 bases at V and 4 bases at J; junction bases unmatched: 6. The CDR3 coding sequence is TGTGCCAGCAGCCAAGATCTTTCTAGCGGGCCAGATACGCAGTATTTT. This encodes CASSQDLSSGPDTQYF.

The genes are TRBV30 and TRBJ2-1; D is unresolved. Trimming cost V 4 bases and J 4 bases, with 14 bases left between them. Germline loops: CDR1 GTSNPN, CDR2 SVGIG (reference sequence). The CDR3 spans 14 residues. The CDR3 is CAWTFGSRYNEQFF. The CDR3 nucleotides read TGTGCCTGGACTTTCGGGTCAAGGTACAATGAGCAGTTCTTC.

This sequence joins TRBV5-1 and TRBJ1-2, with D possibly being TRBD1 (5 bases). The CDR3 runs to 15 residues. Between the trimmed V and J ends, which lost 3 bases and 6 bases, there was a span of 18 bases. Germline lookup yields CDR1 SGHRS and CDR2 YFSETQ. CDR3 protein: CASSSGRATGDGYTF. The DNA of the CDR3 is TGCGCCAGCAGCTCCGGACGGGCCACAGGAGATGGCTACACCTTC. Supplemented by reference TRBV5-1 and TRBJ1-2, the full variable domain reads KAGVTQTPRYLIKTRGQQVTLSCSPISGHRSVSWYQQTPGQGLQFLFEYFSETQRNKGNFPGRFSGRQFSNSRSEMNVSTLELGDSALYLCASSSGRATGDGYTFGSGTRLTVV.

The chain carries TRBV7-2 and TRBJ2-3; D is perhaps TRBD2 (6 bases). This CDR3 is 15 amino acids long. V shed 1 base and J shed 2 bases, with 10 bases lying between them. Germline lookup yields CDR1 SGHTA and CDR2 FQGNSA. Written as DNA, the CDR3 is TGTGCCAGCAGCTTAGGGGCGGGACCCACAGATACGCAGTATTTT. Its protein is CASSLGAGPTDTQYF.

This chain uses TRBV5-8 with TRBJ1-1; D is ambiguous. V shed 4 bases and J shed 8 bases, with 12 bases lying between them. The CDR3 is 12 residues long. Germline CDR1 reads SGHTS; CDR2 reads YDEGEE. CDR3 in amino acids: CASSLWREEAFF. The CDR3 nucleotides read TGTGCCAGCAGCCTTTGGCGGGAGGAAGCTTTCTTT.

A single count supports this clone. Other DNA sequences within the sample encode an identical CDR3. The chain combines TRBV7-3 with TRBJ2-1, with 10 bases identical to TRBD2. Per germline, CDR1 SGHTA and CDR2 FQGTGA. Trimming removed 2 bases from V and 4 bases from J; junction bases left unmatched: 2. The CDR3 consists of 15 residues. The DNA of the CDR3 is TGTGCCAGCAGCTTACTAGCGGGAGCTTACAATGAGCAGTTCTTC. It codes for CASSLLAGAYNEQFF.

The V call is TRBV19, the J call TRBJ2-3, with D hard to call. V was pared by 3 bases and J by 7 bases, with 11 bases between. The CDR3 has 13 amino acids. Germline V gives CDR1 LNHDA, CDR2 SQIVND (reference sequence). CDR3 coding DNA: TGTGCCAGTAGTATGGTTGCAGCTAATACGCAGTATTTT. Its translation: CASSMVAANTQYF.

The chain joins TRBV18 to TRBJ1-1, with D perhaps matching TRBD1 (6 bases). CDR1 is KGHSH, CDR2 LQKENI, per germline. The germline V and J ends were trimmed by 4 bases and 5 bases, with 17 bases remaining between them. CDR3 length: 15 amino acids. CDR3 residues: CASSQLARGETEAFF. CDR3 nucleotides: TGTGCCAGCTCACAGCTGGCCAGGGGTGAAACTGAAGCTTTCTTT.

As for this clone: Other DNA sequences from this sample encode an identical CDR3 as well. J is TRBJ2-7 and V is TRBV6-5, with D maybe TRBD2 (5 bases). In germline, CDR1 is MNHEY, CDR2 SVGAGI. V was pared by 6 bases and J by 4 bases, with 13 bases between. This CDR3 region has 13 residues. CDR3: CASSPTREYEQYF. The CDR3 DNA reads TGTGCCAGCAGCCCGACAAGGGAGTACGAGCAGTACTTC.

The chain links TRBV11-3 to TRBJ2-1, with D possibly being TRBD2 (5 bases). Germline V gene lookup returns CDR1 SGHNT and CDR2 YENEEA. V dropped 2 bases and J dropped 10 bases, with 12 bases sitting between them. CDR3 length: 13 amino acids. CDR3 sequence reads: CASSLSGRNEQFF. The CDR3 DNA follows: TGTGCCAGCAGCTTAAGCGGCCGGAACGAGCAGTTCTTC.

The J gene is TRBJ1-1, the V gene TRBV5-6, with 8 bases lining up with TRBD1. The CDR3 consists of 14 residues. The V gene's germline CDR1 is SGHDT and CDR2 YYEEEE. Trimming cost V 0 bases and J 11 bases; bases outside gene matches: 9. CDR3 nucleotide sequence: TGTGCCAGCAGCTTGGCGCACAGGGGGTCTGTGGCTTTCTTT. Protein sequence: CASSLAHRGSVAFF. Filled out from reference TRBV5-6 and TRBJ1-1, the complete variable domain reads DAGVTQSPTHLIKTRGQQVTLRCSPKSGHDTVSWYQQALGQGPQFIFQYYEEEERQRGNFPDRFSGHQFPNYSSELNVNALLLGDSALYLCASSLAHRGSVAFFGQGTRLTVV.

The count of this clone is one. The V call is TRBV18, the J call TRBJ2-5; 9 positions match TRBD2. Germline trimming cut 4 bases from V and 1 base from J; bases unmatched to any gene: 4. Germline V gene sequence: CDR1 KGHSH, CDR2 LQKENI. The CDR3 is 15 amino acids. This CDR3 reads CASSRTTSGQETQYF. The CDR3, as DNA: TGTGCCAGCTCACGAACGACTAGCGGCCAAGAGACCCAGTACTTC.

Here the CDR3 reads CASRPTPGQGASETQYF. In DNA, the CDR3 is TGTGCCAGCAGGCCTACCCCGGGACAGGGGGCGTCGGAGACCCAGTACTTC. The gene calls are TRBV28 and TRBJ2-5; 12 bases are a match to TRBD1. The CDR3 consists of 17 residues. Germline V gives CDR1 MDHEN, CDR2 SYDVKM. The V and J ends lost 6 bases and 5 bases, in that order; junction bases with no gene match: 13.